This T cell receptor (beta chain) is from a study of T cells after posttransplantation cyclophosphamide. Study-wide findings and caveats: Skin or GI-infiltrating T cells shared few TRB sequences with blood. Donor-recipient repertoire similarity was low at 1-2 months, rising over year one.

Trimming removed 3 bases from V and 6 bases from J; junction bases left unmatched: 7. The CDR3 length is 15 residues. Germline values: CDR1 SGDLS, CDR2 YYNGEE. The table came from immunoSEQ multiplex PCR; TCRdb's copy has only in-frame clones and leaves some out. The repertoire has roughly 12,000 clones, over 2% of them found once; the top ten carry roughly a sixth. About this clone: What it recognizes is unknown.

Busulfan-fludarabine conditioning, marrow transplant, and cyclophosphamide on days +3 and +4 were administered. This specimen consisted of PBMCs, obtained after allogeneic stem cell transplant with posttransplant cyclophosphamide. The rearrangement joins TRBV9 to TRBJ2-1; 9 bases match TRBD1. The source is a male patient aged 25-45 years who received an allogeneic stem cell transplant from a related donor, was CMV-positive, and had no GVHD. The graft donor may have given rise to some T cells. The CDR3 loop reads CASSEGDRVVNEQFF. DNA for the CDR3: TGTGCCAGCAGCGAAGGGGACAGGGTCGTCAATGAGCAGTTCTTC.